Sequencing of this TCR beta chain was carried out in a study of blood T cell repertoires in COVID-19. Study-level background: Samples taken during acute and convalescent COVID-19 were collected in the United States, Italy and Spain. PBMCs, B-cell-depleted T cells, or T cells provided the cDNA or gDNA that made up the material.

TCRdb's table, derived via immunoSEQ multiplex PCR, lists solely in-frame clones and lacks some. The sample lists about 240,000 clones, about 87% occurring once. The CDR3 totals 15 residues. The germline V gene encodes CDR1 SGHAT and CDR2 FQNNGV. The V end lost 1 base, the J end lost 8 bases, and 15 bases lay between the germline ends. The V call is TRBV11-2, the J call TRBJ2-1; D not certain. Sequenced material: peripheral blood. The clonotype comes from a woman aged 70-85 years with active or convalescent COVID-19. DNA of the CDR3: TGTGCCAGCAGCTTAGGCACCGCCACCCACTATGAGCAGTTCTTC. It encodes CASSLGTATHYEQFF.